There are many counts of the clone carrying this TCR beta chain. For bulk TCR libraries, previously described methods and listed TCR primers were used. TCRdb used MiXCR to reprocess the PCR reads, holding one entry per CDR3 protein. The sample records 90,000 to 120,000 distinct CDR3 sequences, roughly a third being singletons. This record belongs to a study of molecular identifiers for immune sequencing clone quantification. Germline CDR1 reads MDHEN; CDR2 reads SYDVKM. The CDR3 totals 12 residues. V was shortened by 7 bases and J by 2 bases, with 9 bases between the two germline ends. This chain joins TRBV28 and TRBJ2-7, with no clear D. The sample was naive CD8+ T cells from blood, with Jurkat cell RNA spiked in. Subset given: FACS-sorted CD8+CD4-CCR7+CD45RA+ naive T cells. This receptor was obtained from a human donor in good health. Some libraries in this study had Jurkat cell RNA spiked in. CDR3 loop: CASTSDTYEQYF. CDR3 DNA: TGTGCCAGCACCTCCGACACCTACGAGCAGTACTTC. Together with reference TRBV28 and TRBJ2-7, the CDR3 gives the full variable domain: DVKVTQSSRYLVKRTGEKVFLECVQDMDHENMFWYRQDPGLGLRLIYFSYDVKMKEKGDIPEGYSVSREKKERFSLILESASTNQTSMYLCASTSDTYEQYFGPGTRLTVT.